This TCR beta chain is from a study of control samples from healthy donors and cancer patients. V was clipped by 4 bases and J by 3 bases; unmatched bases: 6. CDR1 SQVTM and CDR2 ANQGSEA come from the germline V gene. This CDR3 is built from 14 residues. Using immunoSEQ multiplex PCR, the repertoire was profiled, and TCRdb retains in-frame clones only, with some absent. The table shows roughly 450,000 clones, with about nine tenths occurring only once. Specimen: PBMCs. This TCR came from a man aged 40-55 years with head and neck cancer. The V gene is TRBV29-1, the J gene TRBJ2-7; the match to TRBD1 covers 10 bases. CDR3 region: CSVGTGGLVYEQYF. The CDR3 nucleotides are TGCAGCGTTGGGACAGGGGGATTAGTCTACGAGCAGTACTTC.